The 22 T cell receptor beta chains below were found in one sample sequenced in a study of PD-1 blockade in classical Hodgkin lymphoma. Repertoires were generated with immunoSEQ multiplex PCR, while TCRdb's copy carries only in-frame clones and drops some. The profile shows some 96,000 clones, roughly 79% of them singletons. Every single patient, without exception, relapsed after autologous stem cell transplantation, and brentuximab vedotin exposure varied. Source: peripheral blood mononuclear cells (PBMCs), taken before the second cycle of nivolumab. The source is a human donor with classical Hodgkin lymphoma.

The V and J genes are TRBV5-1 and TRBJ1-1; 8 positions match TRBD1. The CDR3 loop spans 15 amino acids. The germline V gene has CDR1 SGHRS and CDR2 YFSETQ. The J segment lost 5 bases and the V segment lost 5 bases, leaving 11 bases of the junction unmatched. The CDR3 reads CASRSRQGIGTEAFF. In DNA form, the CDR3 reads TGCGCCAGCAGGTCCCGACAGGGGATAGGGACTGAAGCTTTCTTT.

J is TRBJ2-2 and V is TRBV30; 7 bases match TRBD1. The junction had 8 bases not matched to a gene; V was cut back by 4 bases and J by 0 bases. The CDR3 loop spans 16 amino acids. Germline CDR1 reads GTSNPN; CDR2 reads SVGIG (reference sequence). CDR3 protein: CAWKGQGQPNTGELFF. The DNA for the CDR3 is TGTGCCTGGAAGGGCCAGGGACAGCCGAACACCGGGGAGCTGTTTTTT.

This clone appeared a few times. Written as DNA, the CDR3 is TGTGCTAGTGGTTCGCCTTTATGGGAGCAGTACTTC. It is translated as CASGSPLWEQYF. The chain is built from TRBV12-5 and TRBJ2-7; D remains unclear. CDR1 is LGHNT and CDR2 is FRNRAP in the germline V gene. V lost 4 bases and J 7 bases, leaving 11 bases between the germline ends. The CDR3 runs 12 residues.

A note on this clone: The same CDR3 can be traced to other DNA sequences in this sample. This chain uses TRBV14 with TRBJ2-2; no clear D. The V and J ends lost 0 bases and 6 bases respectively, with 5 bases between them. Germline CDR1 SGHDN, CDR2 FVKESK. CDR3 length: 13 amino acids. The CDR3 sequence is CASSQDVAGELFF. The CDR3, as DNA: TGTGCCAGCAGCCAAGATGTCGCCGGGGAGCTGTTTTTT.

The J gene is TRBJ2-5, the V gene TRBV7-2, with a weak D call TRBD1 (6 bases). The V gene lost 2 bases and the J gene lost 1 base, with 14 bases spanning the gap. CDR1 and CDR2 (germline): SGHTA, FQGNSA. The CDR3 is 16 amino acids. CDR3 DNA: TGTGCCAGCAGCTTAACTCCCGGGACACTCCAAGAGACCCAGTACTTC. Translating it yields CASSLTPGTLQETQYF.

J is TRBJ2-7 and V is TRBV5-1, with TRBD2 matching over 7 bases. Germline V gene sequence: CDR1 SGHRS, CDR2 YFSETQ. The CDR3 consists of 14 residues. Germline trimming cut 3 bases from V and 6 bases from J; bases unmatched to any gene: 9. The CDR3 nucleotides are TGCGCCAGCAGCTGGGAGGGCGGGACTGGCGAGCAGTACTTC. Translation gives CASSWEGGTGEQYF.

V gene TRBV5-1 combines with J gene TRBJ2-1; D not certain. This CDR3 is built from 11 residues. Germline loops: CDR1 SGHRS, CDR2 YFSETQ. The V end was cut by 3 bases, the J end by 5 bases, with 3 bases between. CDR3 residues: CASSSDNEQFF. The CDR3 region has the DNA TGCGCCAGCAGCTCAGACAATGAGCAGTTCTTC.

The rearrangement uses TRBV19 and TRBJ2-2; 7 bases map to TRBD1. Germline CDR1 LNHDA, CDR2 SQIVND (reference sequence). This CDR3 comprises 17 residues. V lost 5 bases and J lost 7; bases outside the gene matches: 16. For the CDR3, the DNA is TGTGCCAGTAGTTGGTTTCCGGTGACAGGGAGCTTCGGGGAGCTGTTTTTT. This gives the protein CASSWFPVTGSFGELFF.

The J gene is TRBJ2-5, the V gene TRBV7-2; the match to TRBD2 covers 7 bases. V was clipped by 0 bases and J by 2 bases; unmatched bases: 6. Germline CDR1 and CDR2: SGHTA and FQGNSA. CDR3 length: 16 residues. The DNA of the CDR3 is TGTGCCAGCAGCTTAGCTAGGCTAGCGGATCAAGAGACCCAGTACTTC. Translated, it gives CASSLARLADQETQYF.

The chain employs TRBV5-5 and TRBJ2-7; 10 bases map to TRBD2. Germline lookup yields CDR1 SGHKS and CDR2 YYEKEE (reference sequence). V gave up 4 bases and J gave up 4 bases; unmatched junction bases: 5. This CDR3 has 14 amino acids. The DNA for the CDR3 is TGTGCCAGCAGCCAAACTAGCGGGATTTACGAGCAGTACTTC. It encodes CASSQTSGIYEQYF.

This sequence joins TRBV15 and TRBJ1-5; D gene unclear. Germline-derived CDR1 and CDR2 are LNHNV and YYDKDF (reference sequence). The CDR3 covers 14 residues. Trimming pared 0 bases from V and 2 bases from J, leaving 5 bases between. The CDR3 DNA reads as TGTGCCACCAGCAGAGATATTGGCAATCAGCCCCAGCATTTT. This sequence encodes CATSRDIGNQPQHF.

The J gene is TRBJ2-6, the V gene TRBV6-5; the match to TRBD1 covers 7 bases. Looked up from germline, CDR1 is MNHEY and CDR2 is SVGAGI. The CDR3 spans 15 residues. V shed 7 bases, J shed 3 bases, and the junction held 6 bases outside the gene matches. As DNA, the CDR3 is TGTGCCAGCACTACTAGGGGGCTTGGGGCCAACGTCCTGACTTTC. Amino acids: CASTTRGLGANVLTF.

The J gene is TRBJ2-2, the V gene TRBV6-1; 11 bases agree with TRBD1. After removal of 1 base from V and 2 bases from J, the junction contained 3 bases not matched to a gene. Germline CDR1 is MNHNS and CDR2 is SASEGT. The CDR3 totals 17 residues. The CDR3 here is CASSEVGQGANTGELFF. CDR3 nucleotides: TGTGCCAGCAGTGAAGTAGGACAGGGGGCTAACACCGGGGAGCTGTTTTTT.

The rearrangement uses TRBV28 and TRBJ2-7; TRBD2 might be the D (6 bases). The V and J ends lost 4 bases and 5 bases respectively, with 15 bases between them. This CDR3 spans 14 amino acids. The V gene's germline CDR1 is MDHEN and CDR2 SYDVKM. This chain's CDR3 is CASSSPTGRNEQYF. In DNA, the CDR3 is TGTGCCAGCAGTTCCCCGACGGGGAGGAACGAGCAGTACTTC.

The rearrangement links TRBV9 to TRBJ1-2; 7 bases agree with TRBD1. Germline assignment: CDR1 SGDLS and CDR2 YYNGEE. The CDR3 is 20 residues long. J gave up 2 bases and V 0 bases, and 19 bases lay outside the gene matches. The CDR3 spells CASSVVPRSGGYVSNYGYTF. As DNA, the CDR3 is TGTGCCAGCAGCGTAGTCCCACGATCAGGGGGTTACGTTTCGAACTATGGCTACACCTTC.

CDR3 nucleotide sequence: TGTGCCAGCAGCCTGGACAGGCACGAGCAGTACTTC. Its protein is CASSLDRHEQYF. This chain connects TRBV11-3 to TRBJ2-7; the match to TRBD1 covers 7 bases. The germline gives CDR1 SGHNT, CDR2 YENEEA. V gave up 5 bases and J gave up 5 bases; unmatched junction bases: 3. This CDR3 comprises 12 residues. Together with reference TRBV11-3 and TRBJ2-7, the CDR3 gives the full variable domain: EAGVVQSPRYKIIEKKQPVAFWCNPISGHNTLYWYLQNLGQGPELLIRYENEEAVDDSQLPKDRFSAERLKGVDSTLKIQPAELGDSAVYLCASSLDRHEQYFGPGTRLTVT.

This sequence joins TRBV19 and TRBJ2-2; TRBD2 aligns across 12 bases. Germline CDR1 and CDR2: LNHDA and SQIVND (reference sequence). J gave up 2 bases and V 2 bases, and 3 bases lay outside the gene matches. This CDR3 spans 17 amino acids. The CDR3 DNA reads as TGTGCCAGTAGTATAAGACTAGCGGGAGCCAACACCGGGGAGCTGTTTTTT. Amino acids: CASSIRLAGANTGELFF.

CDR3 nucleotides: TGTGCCAGCAGCCAGGACAGTCGCGAAGCTTTCTTT. It specifies CASSQDSREAFF. The V and J genes are TRBV28 and TRBJ1-1; maybe TRBD1 (6 bases). The CDR3 is 12 residues long. The V gene lost 6 bases and the J gene lost 8 bases, with 13 bases spanning the gap. Germline CDR1 reads MDHEN; CDR2 reads SYDVKM.

V usage is TRBV27 and J usage is TRBJ1-2; tentative D call: TRBD1 (6 bases). This CDR3 is built from 18 residues. Germline V lookup: CDR1 MNHEY, CDR2 SMNVEV (reference sequence). V dropped 5 bases and J dropped 5 bases, with 27 bases sitting between them. The CDR3 nucleotides read TGTGCCAGCAGTCCTAGGGACACCCGTTACGGTAAAGTTTATGGCTACACCTTC. Its translation is CASSPRDTRYGKVYGYTF.

The genes are TRBV9 and TRBJ2-5, with TRBD2 matching over 9 bases. Germline lookup yields CDR1 SGDLS and CDR2 YYNGEE. The length of the CDR3 is 15 residues. With V trimmed by 4 bases and J by 5 bases, 9 bases remained unmatched. Here the CDR3 DNA reads TGTGCCAGCAGCACCCGCGGGGGGGTACGGGAGACCCAGTACTTC. It codes for CASSTRGGVRETQYF.

The chain couples TRBV29-1 to TRBJ2-5, with 12 bases lining up with TRBD2. V was clipped by 5 bases and J by 5 bases; unmatched bases: 6. Germline loops: CDR1 SQVTM, CDR2 ANQGSEA. The CDR3 covers 14 residues. Here the CDR3 reads CSVSPSGRGETQYF. The CDR3 DNA reads TGCAGCGTTTCCCCTAGCGGGAGGGGGGAGACCCAGTACTTC.

This chain connects TRBV5-1 to TRBJ1-1, with TRBD1 matching 7 bases. Per germline, CDR1 SGHRS and CDR2 YFSETQ. V lost 4 bases and J lost 4; bases outside the gene matches: 16. The CDR3 runs to 17 residues. The CDR3 reads CASSVRISGGIGTEAFF. In nucleotides, the CDR3 is TGCGCCAGCAGCGTTCGGATCTCAGGGGGAATAGGCACTGAAGCTTTCTTT.